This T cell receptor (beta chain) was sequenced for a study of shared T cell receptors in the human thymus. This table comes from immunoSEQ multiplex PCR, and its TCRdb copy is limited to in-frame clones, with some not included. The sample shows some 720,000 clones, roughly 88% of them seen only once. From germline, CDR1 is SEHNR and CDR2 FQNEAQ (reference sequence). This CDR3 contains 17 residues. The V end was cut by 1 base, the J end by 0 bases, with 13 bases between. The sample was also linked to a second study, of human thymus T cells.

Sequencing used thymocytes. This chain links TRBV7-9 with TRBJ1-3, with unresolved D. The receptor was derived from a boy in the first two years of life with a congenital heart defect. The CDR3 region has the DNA TGTGCCAGCAGCTTAGGGTTCCAGGCAGTCTCTGGAAACACCATATATTTT. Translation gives CASSLGFQAVSGNTIYF.